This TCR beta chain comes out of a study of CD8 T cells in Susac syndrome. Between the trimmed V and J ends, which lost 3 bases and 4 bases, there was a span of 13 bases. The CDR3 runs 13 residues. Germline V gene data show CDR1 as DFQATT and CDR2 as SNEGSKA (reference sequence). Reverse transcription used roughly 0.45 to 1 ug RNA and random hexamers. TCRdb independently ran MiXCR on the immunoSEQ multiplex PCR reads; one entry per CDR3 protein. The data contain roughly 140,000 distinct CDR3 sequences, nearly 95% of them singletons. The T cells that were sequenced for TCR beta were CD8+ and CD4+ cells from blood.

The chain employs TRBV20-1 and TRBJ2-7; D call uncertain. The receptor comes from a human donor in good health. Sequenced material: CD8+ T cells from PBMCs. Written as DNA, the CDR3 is TGCAGTGCTAGGGGCCCCGACAAATACGAGCAGTACTTC. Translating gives CSARGPDKYEQYF.